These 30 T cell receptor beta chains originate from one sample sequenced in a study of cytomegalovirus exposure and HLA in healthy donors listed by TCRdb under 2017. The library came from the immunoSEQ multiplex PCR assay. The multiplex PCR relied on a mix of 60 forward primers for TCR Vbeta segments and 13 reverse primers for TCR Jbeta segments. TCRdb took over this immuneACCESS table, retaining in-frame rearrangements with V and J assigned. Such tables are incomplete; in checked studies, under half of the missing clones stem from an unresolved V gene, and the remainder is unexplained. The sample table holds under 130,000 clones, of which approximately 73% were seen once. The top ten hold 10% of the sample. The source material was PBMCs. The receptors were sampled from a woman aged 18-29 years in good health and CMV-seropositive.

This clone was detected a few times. In DNA, the CDR3 is TGTGCCAGCAGCTCAATACCGGGACTGTACAATGAGCAGTTCTTC. Its protein product is CASSSIPGLYNEQFF. V and J are TRBV7-3 and TRBJ2-1; D may be TRBD2 (6 bases). The ends were cut back, 4 bases at V and 4 bases at J, with 14 bases in the middle. The CDR3 runs 15 residues. Germline V gives CDR1 SGHTA, CDR2 FQGTGA.

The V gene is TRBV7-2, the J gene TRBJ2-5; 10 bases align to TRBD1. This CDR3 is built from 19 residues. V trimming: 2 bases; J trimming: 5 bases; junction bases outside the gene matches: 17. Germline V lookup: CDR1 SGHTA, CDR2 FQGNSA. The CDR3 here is CASSLRDRGYSGRGETQYF. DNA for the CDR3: TGTGCCAGCAGCTTACGGGACAGGGGATATAGCGGCCGCGGGGAGACCCAGTACTTC.

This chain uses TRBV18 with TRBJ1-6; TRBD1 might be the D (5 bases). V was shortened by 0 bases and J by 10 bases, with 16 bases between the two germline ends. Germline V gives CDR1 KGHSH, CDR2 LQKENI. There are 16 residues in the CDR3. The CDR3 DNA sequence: TGTGCCAGCTCACCACCATCATCGTCAGGGAGGTCACCCCTCCACTTT. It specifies CASSPPSSSGRSPLHF.

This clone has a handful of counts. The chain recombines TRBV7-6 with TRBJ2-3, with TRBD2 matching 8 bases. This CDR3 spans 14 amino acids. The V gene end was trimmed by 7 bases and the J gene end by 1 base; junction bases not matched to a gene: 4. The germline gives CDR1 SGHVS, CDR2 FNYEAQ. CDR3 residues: CASNRAGGTDTQYF. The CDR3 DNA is TGTGCCAGCAACCGAGCGGGGGGCACAGATACGCAGTATTTT.

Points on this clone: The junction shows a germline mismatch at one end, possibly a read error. For the CDR3, the DNA is TGTGCCAGTAGCATAGGTTATAGCAATCAGCCCCAGCATTTT. Protein: CASSIGYSNQPQHF. This chain joins TRBV19 and TRBJ1-5; D unresolved. Germline V gives CDR1 LNHDA, CDR2 SQIVND (reference sequence). CDR3 length: 14 residues.

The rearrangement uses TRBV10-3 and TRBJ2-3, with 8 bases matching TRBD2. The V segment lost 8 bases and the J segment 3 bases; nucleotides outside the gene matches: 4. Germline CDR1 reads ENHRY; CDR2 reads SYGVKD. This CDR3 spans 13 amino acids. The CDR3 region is CAIRGLGTDTQYF. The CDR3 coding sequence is TGTGCCATCCGGGGACTAGGGACAGATACGCAGTATTTT.

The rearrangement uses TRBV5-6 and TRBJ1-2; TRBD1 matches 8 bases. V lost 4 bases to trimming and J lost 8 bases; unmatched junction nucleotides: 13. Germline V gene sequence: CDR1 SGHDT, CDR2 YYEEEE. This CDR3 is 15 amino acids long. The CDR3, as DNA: TGTGCCAGCAGCGGGCCACGGACAGGGCCCATGGGCTACACCTTC. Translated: CASSGPRTGPMGYTF.

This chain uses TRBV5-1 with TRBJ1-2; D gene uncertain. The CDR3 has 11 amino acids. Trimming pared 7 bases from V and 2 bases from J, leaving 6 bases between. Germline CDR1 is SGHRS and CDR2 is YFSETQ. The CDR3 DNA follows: TGCGCCAGCCGGGGAAACTATGGCTACACCTTC. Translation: CASRGNYGYTF.

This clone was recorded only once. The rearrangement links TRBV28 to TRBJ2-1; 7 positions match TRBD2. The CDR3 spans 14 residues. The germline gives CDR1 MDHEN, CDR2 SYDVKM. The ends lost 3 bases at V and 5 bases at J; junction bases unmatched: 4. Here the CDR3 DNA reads TGTGCCAGCAGTTTTGGCGGGAGTCACAATGAGCAGTTCTTC. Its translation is CASSFGGSHNEQFF.

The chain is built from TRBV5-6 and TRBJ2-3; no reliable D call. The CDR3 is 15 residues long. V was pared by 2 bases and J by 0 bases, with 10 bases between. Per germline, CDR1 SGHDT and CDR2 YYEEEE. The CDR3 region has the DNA TGTGCCAGCAGCTTATGGGCCGTTAGCACAGATACGCAGTATTTT. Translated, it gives CASSLWAVSTDTQYF.

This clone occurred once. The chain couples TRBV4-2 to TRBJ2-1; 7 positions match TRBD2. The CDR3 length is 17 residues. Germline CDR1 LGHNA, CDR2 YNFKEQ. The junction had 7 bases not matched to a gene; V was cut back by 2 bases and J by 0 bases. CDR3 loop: CASSQTGRTRSYNEQFF. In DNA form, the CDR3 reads TGTGCCAGCAGCCAAACCGGGAGGACACGCTCCTACAATGAGCAGTTCTTC.

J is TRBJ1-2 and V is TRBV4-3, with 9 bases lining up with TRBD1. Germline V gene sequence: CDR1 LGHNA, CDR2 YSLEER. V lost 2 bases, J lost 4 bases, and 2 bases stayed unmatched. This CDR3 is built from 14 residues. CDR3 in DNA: TGCGCCAGCAGCCAAAAGACAGGGGGCTATGGCTACACCTTC. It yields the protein CASSQKTGGYGYTF.

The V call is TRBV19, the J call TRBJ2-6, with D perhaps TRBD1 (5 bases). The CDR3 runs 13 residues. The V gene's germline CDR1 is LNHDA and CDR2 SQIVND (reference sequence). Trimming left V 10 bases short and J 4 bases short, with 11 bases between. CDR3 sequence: CATSGWGANVLTF. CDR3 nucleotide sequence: TGTGCCACCTCAGGGTGGGGGGCCAACGTCCTGACTTTC.

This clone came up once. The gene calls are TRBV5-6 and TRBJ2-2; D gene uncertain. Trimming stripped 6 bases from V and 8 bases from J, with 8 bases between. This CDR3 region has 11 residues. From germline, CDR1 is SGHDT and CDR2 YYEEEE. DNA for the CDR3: TGTGCCAGCACTTCCGGGGGGGAGCTGTTTTTT. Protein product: CASTSGGELFF.

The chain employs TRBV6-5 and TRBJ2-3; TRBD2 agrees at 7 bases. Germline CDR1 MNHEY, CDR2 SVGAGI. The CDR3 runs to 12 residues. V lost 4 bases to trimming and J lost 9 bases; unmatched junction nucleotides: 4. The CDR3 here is CASSFARGTQYF. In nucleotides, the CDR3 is TGTGCCAGCAGTTTTGCGCGGGGGACGCAGTATTTT.

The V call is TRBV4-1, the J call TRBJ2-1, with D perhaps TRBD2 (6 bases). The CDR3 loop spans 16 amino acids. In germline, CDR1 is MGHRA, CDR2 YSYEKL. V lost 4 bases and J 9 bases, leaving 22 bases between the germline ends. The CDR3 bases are TGCGCCAGCAGCCCCAGGAACTTTCGACCGGGGGTTGAGCAGTTCTTC. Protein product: CASSPRNFRPGVEQFF.

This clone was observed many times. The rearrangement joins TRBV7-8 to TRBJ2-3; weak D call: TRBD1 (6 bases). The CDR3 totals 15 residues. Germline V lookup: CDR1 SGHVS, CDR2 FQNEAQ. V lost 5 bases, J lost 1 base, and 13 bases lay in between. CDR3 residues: CASSQDRGGTDTQYF. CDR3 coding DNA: TGTGCCAGCAGCCAGGACAGAGGGGGCACAGATACGCAGTATTTT.

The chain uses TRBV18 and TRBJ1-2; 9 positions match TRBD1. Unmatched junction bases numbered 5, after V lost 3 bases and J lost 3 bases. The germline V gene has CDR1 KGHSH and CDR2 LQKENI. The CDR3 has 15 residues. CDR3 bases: TGTGCCAGCTCACCGCAAACAGGGGGCGACTATGGCTACACCTTC. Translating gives CASSPQTGGDYGYTF.

This CDR3 is CASSLERAADTQYF. The DNA for the CDR3 is TGTGCCAGCAGCTTAGAGAGGGCCGCAGATACGCAGTATTTT. The V gene is TRBV7-2, the J gene TRBJ2-3, with a weak D call TRBD2 (5 bases). There are 14 residues in the CDR3. V was clipped by 1 base and J by 4 bases, with 9 bases between them. Germline-derived CDR1 and CDR2 are SGHTA and FQGNSA.

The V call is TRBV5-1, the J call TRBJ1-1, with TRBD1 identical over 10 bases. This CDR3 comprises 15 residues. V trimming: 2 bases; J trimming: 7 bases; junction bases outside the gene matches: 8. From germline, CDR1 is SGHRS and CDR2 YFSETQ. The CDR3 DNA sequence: TGCGCCAGCAGCTTCCGGGACAGGGGATGGGGTGAAGCTTTCTTT. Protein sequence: CASSFRDRGWGEAFF.

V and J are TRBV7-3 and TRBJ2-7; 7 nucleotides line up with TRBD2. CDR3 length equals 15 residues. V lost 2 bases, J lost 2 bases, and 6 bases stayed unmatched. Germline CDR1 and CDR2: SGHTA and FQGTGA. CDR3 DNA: TGTGCCAGCAGCTTAGGTTACGGGGGGACCTACGAGCAGTACTTC. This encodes CASSLGYGGTYEQYF.

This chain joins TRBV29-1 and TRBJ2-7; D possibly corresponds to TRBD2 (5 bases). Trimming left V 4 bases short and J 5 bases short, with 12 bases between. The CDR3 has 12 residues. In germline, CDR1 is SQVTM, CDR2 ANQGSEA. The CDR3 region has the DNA TGCAGCGTTGTCCCGGGAAGCAACGAGCAGTACTTC. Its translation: CSVVPGSNEQYF.

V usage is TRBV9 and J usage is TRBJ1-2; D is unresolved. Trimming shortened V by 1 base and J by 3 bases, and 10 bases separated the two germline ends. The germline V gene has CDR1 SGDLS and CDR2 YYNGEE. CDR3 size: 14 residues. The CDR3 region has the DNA TGTGCCAGCAGCGTACGGAGGGTTGACTATGGCTACACCTTC. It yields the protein CASSVRRVDYGYTF.

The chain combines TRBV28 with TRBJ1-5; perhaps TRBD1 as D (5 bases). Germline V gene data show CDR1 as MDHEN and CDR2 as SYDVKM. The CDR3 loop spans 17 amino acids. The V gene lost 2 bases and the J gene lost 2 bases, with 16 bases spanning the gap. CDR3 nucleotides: TGTGCCAGCAGTTTAGGTCTCCCAGGGTTTGGCAATCAGCCCCAGCATTTT. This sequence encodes CASSLGLPGFGNQPQHF. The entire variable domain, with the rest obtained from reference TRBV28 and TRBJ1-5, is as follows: DVKVTQSSRYLVKRTGEKVFLECVQDMDHENMFWYRQDPGLGLRLIYFSYDVKMKEKGDIPEGYSVSREKKERFSLILESASTNQTSMYLCASSLGLPGFGNQPQHFGDGTRLSIL.

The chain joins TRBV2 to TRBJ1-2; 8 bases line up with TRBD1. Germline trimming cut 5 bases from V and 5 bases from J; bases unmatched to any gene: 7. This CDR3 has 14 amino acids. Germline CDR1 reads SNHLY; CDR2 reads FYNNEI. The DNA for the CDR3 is TGTGCCAGCAGTAATGGACAGGGAGAGTATGGCTACACCTTC. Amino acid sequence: CASSNGQGEYGYTF.

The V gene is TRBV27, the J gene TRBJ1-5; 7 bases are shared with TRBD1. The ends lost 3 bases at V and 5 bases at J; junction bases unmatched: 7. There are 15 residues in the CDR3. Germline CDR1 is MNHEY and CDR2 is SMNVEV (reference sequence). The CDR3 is CASSLTSTGYQPQHF. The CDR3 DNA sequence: TGTGCCAGCAGTTTGACCTCGACAGGGTATCAGCCCCAGCATTTT.

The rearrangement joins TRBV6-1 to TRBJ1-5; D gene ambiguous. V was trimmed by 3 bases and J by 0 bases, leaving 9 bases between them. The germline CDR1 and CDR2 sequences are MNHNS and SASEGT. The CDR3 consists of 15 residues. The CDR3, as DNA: TGTGCCAGCAGTGACCGGGTCTCTAGCAATCAGCCCCAGCATTTT. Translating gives CASSDRVSSNQPQHF.

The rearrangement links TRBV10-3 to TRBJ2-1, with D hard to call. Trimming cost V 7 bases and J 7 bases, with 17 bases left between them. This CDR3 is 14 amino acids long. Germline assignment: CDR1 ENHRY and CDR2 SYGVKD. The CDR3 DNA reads TGTGCCATCAACCACCCGCCACGGGTAAATGAGCAGTTCTTC. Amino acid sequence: CAINHPPRVNEQFF.

The CDR3 nucleotides are TGTGCCAGTAGTCACAGGGTAAGCAATCAGCCCCAGCATTTT. It yields the protein CASSHRVSNQPQHF. The chain links TRBV19 to TRBJ1-5, with D maybe TRBD1 (6 bases). Looked up from germline, CDR1 is LNHDA and CDR2 is SQIVND (reference sequence). This CDR3 comprises 14 residues. Trimming left V 5 bases short and J 1 base short, with 9 bases between.

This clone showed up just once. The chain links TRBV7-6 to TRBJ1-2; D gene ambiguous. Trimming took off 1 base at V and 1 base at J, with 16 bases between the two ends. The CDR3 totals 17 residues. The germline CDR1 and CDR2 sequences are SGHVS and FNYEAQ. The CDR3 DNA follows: TGTGCCAGCAGCTTAGGAGCCGAGGACGGACTTAACTATGGCTACACCTTC. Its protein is CASSLGAEDGLNYGYTF.